The T cell receptor (beta chain) under discussion was sequenced for a study of T-cell memory formation after mild COVID-19. In the study overall: Largely donor-specific sequence clusters came from a couple of donors.

In its sample, this clonotype was seen a few times. Its target is not known. Study-wide results and caveats: A subset of responding clones appeared in pre-infection memory, suggesting cross-reactive memory joined. Contracting clones localized mainly to CM and EM when CD4+ and mainly to EMRA when CD8+.

cDNA libraries for TCR alpha and TCR beta, carrying sample barcodes and UMIs, came from 5'RACE with constant-segment primers. Via MiXCR, TCRdb re-called the 5' RACE reads, giving one row per CDR3 protein. The sample includes approximately 230,000 distinct CDR3 sequences, around 17% of them seen just once. The receptor's source is a man younger than 35 who had mild COVID-19 (a few samples of this study predate the infection). Cell type and time point are not known. The sequenced material came from PBMCs or a T cell subset sorted from them (not recorded which).

CDR3: CASSQLSGGTLSDTGELFF. The DNA of the CDR3 is TGTGCCAGCAGCCAACTTAGCGGGGGGACCTTGTCTGACACCGGGGAGCTGTTTTTT. The chain uses TRBV14 and TRBJ2-2, with 10 bases matching TRBD2. CDR1 is SGHDN and CDR2 is FVKESK in the germline V gene. The CDR3 sequence is 19 residues long. The trim removed 2 bases at V and 3 bases at J, leaving 12 bases unmatched.